This T cell receptor beta chain was sequenced during a study of cytomegalovirus exposure and HLA in healthy donors. PCR amplification relied on 60 Vbeta primers (plus 13 Jbeta primers). The protocol was immunoSEQ multiplex PCR, while the TCRdb copy is restricted to in-frame clones and leaves out a portion. The sample includes about 90,000 clones, about two thirds of them seen just once. Study-level points and caveats: Previously analyzed data showed that most TCR beta V segments were productive at a frequency of about 87% or about 30%. Both high specificity and high sensitivity reportedly marked the classifier's diagnosis of cytomegalovirus status. Sequencing depth roughly uniform across donors was assumed in presence/absence analyses. Available immune exposure information was restricted to CMV serostatus only.

On this clone itself: What it binds is not known.

The sequenced sample consisted of PBMCs. The source of this sequence is a woman between 25 and 40 years old in good health and CMV-seropositive.

The CDR3 coding sequence is TGTGCCAGCAGACCTACCGGGACAGGGGGCACCGGGGAGCTGTTTTTT. Translating gives CASRPTGTGGTGELFF. V gene TRBV7-2 combines with J gene TRBJ2-2; 11 bases match TRBD1. V lost 6 bases to trimming and J lost 4 bases; unmatched junction nucleotides: 7. The V gene's germline CDR1 is SGHTA and CDR2 FQGNSA. This CDR3 is built from 16 residues.